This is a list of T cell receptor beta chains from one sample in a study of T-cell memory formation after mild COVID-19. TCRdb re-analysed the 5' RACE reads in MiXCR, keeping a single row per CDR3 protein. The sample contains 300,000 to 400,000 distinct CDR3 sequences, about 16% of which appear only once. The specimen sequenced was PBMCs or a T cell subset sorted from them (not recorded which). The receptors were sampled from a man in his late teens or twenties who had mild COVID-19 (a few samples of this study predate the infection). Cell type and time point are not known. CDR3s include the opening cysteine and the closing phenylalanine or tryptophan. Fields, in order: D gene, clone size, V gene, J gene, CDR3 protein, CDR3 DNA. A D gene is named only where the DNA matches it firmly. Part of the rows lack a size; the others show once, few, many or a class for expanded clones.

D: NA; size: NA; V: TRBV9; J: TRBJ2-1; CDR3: CASSVQGGEQFF; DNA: TGTGCCAGCAGCGTACAGGGTGGTGAGCAGTTCTTC
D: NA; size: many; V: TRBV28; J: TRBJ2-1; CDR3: CASTMGGSYNEQFF; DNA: TGTGCCAGCACTATGGGTGGCTCCTACAATGAGCAGTTCTTC
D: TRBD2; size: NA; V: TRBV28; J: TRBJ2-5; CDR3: CASQTSGGIETQYF; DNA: TGTGCCAGCCAAACTAGCGGGGGCATAGAGACCCAGTACTTC
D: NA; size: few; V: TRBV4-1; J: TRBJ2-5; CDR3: CASSQEGGGAETQYF; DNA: TGCGCCAGCAGCCAAGAGGGGGGAGGTGCAGAGACCCAGTACTTC
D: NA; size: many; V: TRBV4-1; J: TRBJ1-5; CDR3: CASSQDQGSNQPQHF; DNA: TGCGCCAGCAGCCAAGATCAGGGTAGCAATCAGCCCCAGCATTTT
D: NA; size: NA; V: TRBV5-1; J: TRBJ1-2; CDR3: CASSLDYPVAAYGYTF; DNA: TGCGCCAGCAGCTTGGACTACCCCGTGGCGGCCTATGGCTACACCTTC
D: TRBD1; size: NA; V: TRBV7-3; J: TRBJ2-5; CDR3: CASSSGQGKTQYF; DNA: TGTGCCAGCAGCTCGGGACAGGGCAAGACCCAGTACTTC
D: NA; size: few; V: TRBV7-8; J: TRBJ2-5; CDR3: CASSLRGFEAETQYF; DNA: TGTGCCAGCAGCTTACGAGGGTTTGAGGCGGAGACCCAGTACTTC
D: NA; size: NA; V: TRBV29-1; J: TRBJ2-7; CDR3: CSATTHYEQYF; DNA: TGCAGCGCAACGACACATTACGAGCAGTACTTC
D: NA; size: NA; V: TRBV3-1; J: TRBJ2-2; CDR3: CASSQHLPGMNTGELFF; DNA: TGTGCCAGCAGCCAACATCTGCCTGGGATGAACACCGGGGAGCTGTTTTTT
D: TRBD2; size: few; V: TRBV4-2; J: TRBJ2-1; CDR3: CASSQGTSDSYNEQFF; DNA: TGTGCCAGCAGCCAGGGTACTAGCGACTCCTACAATGAGCAGTTCTTC
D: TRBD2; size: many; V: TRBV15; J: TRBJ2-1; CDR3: CATSLQSGGAHEQFF; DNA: TGTGCCACCAGCCTGCAGAGCGGGGGGGCCCATGAGCAGTTCTTC
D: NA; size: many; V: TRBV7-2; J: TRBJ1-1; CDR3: CASSQHRAEAFF; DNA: TGTGCCAGCAGCCAACACAGGGCAGAAGCTTTCTTT
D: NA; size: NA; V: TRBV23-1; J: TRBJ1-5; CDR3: CASSQSHRTDQPQHF; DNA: TGCGCCAGCAGTCAATCGCACAGAACGGATCAGCCCCAGCATTTT
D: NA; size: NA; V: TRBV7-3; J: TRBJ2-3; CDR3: CASSMSGGTDTQYF; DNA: TGTGCCAGCAGCATGAGCGGTGGCACAGATACGCAGTATTTT
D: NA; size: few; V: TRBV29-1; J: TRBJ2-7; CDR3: CSGRDIREQYF; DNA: TGCAGCGGGAGGGACATAAGGGAGCAGTACTTC
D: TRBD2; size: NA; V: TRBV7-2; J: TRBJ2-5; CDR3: CASSLARIAGQETQYF; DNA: TGTGCCAGCAGCTTAGCGCGCATAGCGGGGCAAGAGACCCAGTACTTC
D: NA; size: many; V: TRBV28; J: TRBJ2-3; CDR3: CASRGAGDTQYF; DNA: TGTGCCAGCCGGGGGGCAGGCGATACGCAGTATTTT
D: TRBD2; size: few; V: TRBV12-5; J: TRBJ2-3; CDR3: CASGGGGRTDTQYF; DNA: TGTGCTAGTGGGGGCGGGGGGCGCACAGATACGCAGTATTTT
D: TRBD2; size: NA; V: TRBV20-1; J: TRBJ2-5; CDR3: CSANPGGTQYF; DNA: TGCAGTGCAAACCCGGGGGGGACCCAGTACTTC
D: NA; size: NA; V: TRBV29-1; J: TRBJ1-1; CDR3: CSVEDLGRREAFF; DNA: TGCAGCGTTGAAGATCTGGGACGGAGAGAAGCTTTCTTT
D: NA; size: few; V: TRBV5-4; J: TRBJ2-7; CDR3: CASLDGDSYEQYF; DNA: TGTGCCAGCCTGGACGGGGACTCCTACGAGCAGTACTTC
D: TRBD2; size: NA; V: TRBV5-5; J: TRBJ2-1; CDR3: CASSLNSGGHNEQFF; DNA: TGTGCCAGCAGCCTGAATAGCGGGGGCCACAATGAGCAGTTCTTC
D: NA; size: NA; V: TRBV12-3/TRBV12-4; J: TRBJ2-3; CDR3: CASSLRGGNTDTQYF; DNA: TGTGCCAGCAGTTTGAGAGGCGGGAACACAGATACGCAGTATTTT
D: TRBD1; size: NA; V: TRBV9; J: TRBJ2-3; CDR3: CASSVGTGGMTDTQYF; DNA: TGTGCCAGCAGCGTAGGGACAGGGGGCATGACAGATACGCAGTATTTT
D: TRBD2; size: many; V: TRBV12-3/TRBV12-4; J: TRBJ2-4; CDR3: CASSTTSAKNIQYF; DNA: TGTGCCAGCAGCACGACTAGCGCCAAAAACATTCAGTACTTC
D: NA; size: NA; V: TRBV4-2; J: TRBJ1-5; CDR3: CASSQGWETSQPQPQHF; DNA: TGTGCCAGCAGCCAAGGCTGGGAAACGTCTCAACCTCAGCCCCAGCATTTT
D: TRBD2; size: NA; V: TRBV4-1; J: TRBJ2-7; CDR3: CASRRLAGSYEQYF; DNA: TGCGCCAGCAGGAGACTAGCGGGGTCCTACGAGCAGTACTTC
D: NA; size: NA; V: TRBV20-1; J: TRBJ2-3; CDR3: CSAELLDTQYF; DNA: TGCAGTGCCGAACTTCTCGATACGCAGTATTTT
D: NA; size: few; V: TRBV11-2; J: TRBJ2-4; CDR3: CASSLHEGLQNIQYF; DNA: TGTGCCAGCAGCTTACACGAGGGACTCCAAAACATTCAGTACTTC
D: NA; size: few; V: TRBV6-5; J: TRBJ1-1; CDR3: CASSYGQQAFF; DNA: TGTGCCAGCAGTTACGGCCAGCAAGCTTTCTTT
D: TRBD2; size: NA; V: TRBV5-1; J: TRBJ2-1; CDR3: CASSSGLAGGQSRGNEQFF; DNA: TGCGCCAGCAGCTCTGGACTAGCGGGGGGCCAGTCAAGAGGCAATGAGCAGTTCTTC
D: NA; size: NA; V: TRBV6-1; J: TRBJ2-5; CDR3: CASGTWETQYF; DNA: TGTGCCAGCGGAACCTGGGAGACCCAGTACTTC
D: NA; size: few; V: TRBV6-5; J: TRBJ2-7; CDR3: CASSYGGTTLYEQYF; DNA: TGTGCCAGCAGTTACGGGGGGACAACCCTCTACGAGCAGTACTTC
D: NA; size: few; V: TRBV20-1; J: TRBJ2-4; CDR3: CSARESRSLAKNIQYF; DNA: TGCAGTGCTAGAGAATCCAGGAGTCTAGCCAAAAACATTCAGTACTTC
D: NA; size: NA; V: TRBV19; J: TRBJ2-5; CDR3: CASSIAGTQETQYF; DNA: TGTGCCAGTAGTATAGCAGGGACCCAAGAGACCCAGTACTTC
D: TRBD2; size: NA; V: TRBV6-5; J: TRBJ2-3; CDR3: CASSQTSGGASDTQYF; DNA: TGTGCCAGCAGTCAAACTAGCGGGGGGGCGTCAGATACGCAGTATTTT
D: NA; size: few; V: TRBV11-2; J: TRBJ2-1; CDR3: CASSYPPRPRTMEQFF; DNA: TGTGCCAGCAGCTACCCTCCCCGCCCGCGGACTATGGAGCAGTTCTTC
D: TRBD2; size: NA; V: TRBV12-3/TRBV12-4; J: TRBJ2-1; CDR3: CASSLAPPRLAGYSYNEQFF; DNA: TGTGCCAGCAGTTTGGCCCCCCCCCGACTAGCGGGGTACTCCTACAATGAGCAGTTCTTC
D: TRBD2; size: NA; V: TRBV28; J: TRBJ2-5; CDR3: CASIPLPLAGGHQETQYF; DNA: TGTGCCAGCATCCCCCTTCCACTAGCGGGGGGCCACCAAGAGACCCAGTACTTC
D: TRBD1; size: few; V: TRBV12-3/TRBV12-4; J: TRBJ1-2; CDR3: CASSSDRGYGYTF; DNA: TGTGCCAGCAGTTCCGACAGGGGCTATGGCTACACCTTC
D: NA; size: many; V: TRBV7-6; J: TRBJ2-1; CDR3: CASSLGWGNEQFF; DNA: TGTGCCAGCAGCTTGGGATGGGGGAATGAGCAGTTCTTC
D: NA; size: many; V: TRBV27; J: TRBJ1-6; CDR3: CASSLLNSPLHF; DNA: TGTGCCAGCAGTTTACTGAATTCACCCCTCCACTTT
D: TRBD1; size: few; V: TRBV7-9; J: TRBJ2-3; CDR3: CASSLEQGGTDTQYF; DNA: TGTGCCAGCAGCTTAGAGCAGGGGGGCACAGATACGCAGTATTTT
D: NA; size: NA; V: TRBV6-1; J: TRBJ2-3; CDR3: CASVAGTDTQYF; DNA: TGTGCCAGCGTCGCCGGTACAGATACGCAGTATTTT
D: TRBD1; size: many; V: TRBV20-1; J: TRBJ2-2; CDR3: CSARDPGQGNTGELFF; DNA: TGCAGTGCTAGAGATCCGGGACAGGGGAACACCGGGGAGCTGTTTTTT
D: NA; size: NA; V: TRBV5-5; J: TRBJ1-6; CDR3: CAASSKKSPLHF; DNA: TGTGCCGCATCCAGCAAGAAATCACCCCTCCACTTT
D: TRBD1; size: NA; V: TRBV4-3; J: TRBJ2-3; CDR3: CASSQHPGQGIGDTQYF; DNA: TGCGCCAGCAGCCAACACCCGGGACAGGGGATTGGAGATACGCAGTATTTT
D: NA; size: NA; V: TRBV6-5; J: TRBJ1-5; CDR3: CASSYSRGYNQPQHF; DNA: TGTGCCAGCAGTTACTCGAGAGGATACAATCAGCCCCAGCATTTT
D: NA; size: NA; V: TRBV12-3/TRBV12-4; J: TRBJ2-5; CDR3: CASRGFQETQYF; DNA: TGTGCCAGCAGAGGGTTCCAAGAGACCCAGTACTTC
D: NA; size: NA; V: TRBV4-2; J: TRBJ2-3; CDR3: CASSRDSPADTQYF; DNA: TGTGCCAGCAGCCGAGACTCTCCGGCAGATACGCAGTATTTT